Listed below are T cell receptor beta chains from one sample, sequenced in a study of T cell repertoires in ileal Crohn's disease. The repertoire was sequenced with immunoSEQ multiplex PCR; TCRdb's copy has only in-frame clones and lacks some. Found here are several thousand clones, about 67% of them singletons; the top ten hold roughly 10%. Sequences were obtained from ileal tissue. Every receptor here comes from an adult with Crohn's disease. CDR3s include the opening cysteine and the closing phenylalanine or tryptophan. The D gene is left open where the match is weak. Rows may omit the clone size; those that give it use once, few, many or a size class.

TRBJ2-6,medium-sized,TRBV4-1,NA,TGCGCCAGCAGCCAAGGAGAAGAGTATGGGGCCAACGTCCTGACTTTC,CASSQGEEYGANVLTF
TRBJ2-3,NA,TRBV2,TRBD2,TGTGCCAGCAGTGTACCGGGAGGTAGCACAGATACGCAGTATTTT,CASSVPGGSTDTQYF
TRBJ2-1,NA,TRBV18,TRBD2,TGTGCCAGCTCACCCCGGACTAGCGTAAACAATGAGCAGTTCTTC,CASSPRTSVNNEQFF
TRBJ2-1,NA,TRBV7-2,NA,TGTGCCAGCAGCTTAGATTTCCGGTGGGGAGAGTTCTTC,CASSLDFRWGEFF
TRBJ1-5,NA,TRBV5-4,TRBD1,TGTGCCAGCAGCAGACAGGGGCGCAATCAGCCCCAGCATTTT,CASSRQGRNQPQHF
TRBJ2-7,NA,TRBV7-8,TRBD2,TGTGCCAGCAGCTTAGGGGGGGGTATTTACTACGAGCAGTACTTC,CASSLGGGIYYEQYF
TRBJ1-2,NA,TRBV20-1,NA,TGCAGTGCTAGGGGCCTGGGGCAGGGCTTC,CSARGLGQGF
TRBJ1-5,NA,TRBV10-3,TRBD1,TGTGCCATCAGTGAGTCGGGACAGCAACCGGGGCCCCAGCATTTT,CAISESGQQPGPQHF
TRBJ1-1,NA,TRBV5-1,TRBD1,TGCGCCAGCAGCTTTCAAGGGGGCGCAACTGAAGCTTTCTTT,CASSFQGGATEAFF
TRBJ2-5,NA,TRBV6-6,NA,TGTGCCAGCAGAAAACCCCCAGGGGCCGTAGAGACCCAGTACTTC,CASRKPPGAVETQYF
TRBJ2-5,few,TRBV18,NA,TGTGCCAGCTCACCATTGGAGGGTGGGCAAGAGACCCAGTACTTC,CASSPLEGGQETQYF
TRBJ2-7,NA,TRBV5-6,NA,TGTGCCAGCAGCTTGTGGTTACAGACGATCGAGCAGTACTTC,CASSLWLQTIEQYF
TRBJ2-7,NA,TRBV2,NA,TGTGCCAGCAGTGAGCCCCCCCCTCAACTGGTCTCCTACGAGCAGTACTTC,CASSEPPPQLVSYEQYF
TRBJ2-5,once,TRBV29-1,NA,TGCAGCGTTGCCTGGAAAGAGACCCAGTACTTC,CSVAWKETQYF
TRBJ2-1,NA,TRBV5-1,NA,TGCGCCAGCAGCTTAGTGTCCTACAATGAGCAGTTCTTC,CASSLVSYNEQFF
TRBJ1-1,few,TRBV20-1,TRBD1,TGCAGTGCTAGTGGGACAGGTGAAGCTTTCTTT,CSASGTGEAFF
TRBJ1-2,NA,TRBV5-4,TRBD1,TGTGCCAGCAGCTTGGGACAGGGTTTAGGCTATGGCTACACCTTC,CASSLGQGLGYGYTF
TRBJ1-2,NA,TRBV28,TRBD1,TGTGCCAGCAGTTTGTTTACGACAGGGGGCAAGGATGGCTACACCTTC,CASSLFTTGGKDGYTF
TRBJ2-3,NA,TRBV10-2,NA,TGCGCCAGCAGCCCACCAGGGGCGGGGGATAGAGATACGCAGTATTTT,CASSPPGAGDRDTQYF
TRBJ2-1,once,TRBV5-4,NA,TGTGCCAGCATCGCCGACACAAGAGGTGATGAGCAGTTCTTC,CASIADTRGDEQFF
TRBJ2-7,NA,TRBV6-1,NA,TGTGCCAGCAGTGAGGGGCGATTAAGTGGAGAGCAGTACTTC,CASSEGRLSGEQYF
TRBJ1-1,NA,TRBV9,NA,TGTGCCAGCAGCACTCACTCGGGAGTGAACACTGAAGCTTTCTTT,CASSTHSGVNTEAFF